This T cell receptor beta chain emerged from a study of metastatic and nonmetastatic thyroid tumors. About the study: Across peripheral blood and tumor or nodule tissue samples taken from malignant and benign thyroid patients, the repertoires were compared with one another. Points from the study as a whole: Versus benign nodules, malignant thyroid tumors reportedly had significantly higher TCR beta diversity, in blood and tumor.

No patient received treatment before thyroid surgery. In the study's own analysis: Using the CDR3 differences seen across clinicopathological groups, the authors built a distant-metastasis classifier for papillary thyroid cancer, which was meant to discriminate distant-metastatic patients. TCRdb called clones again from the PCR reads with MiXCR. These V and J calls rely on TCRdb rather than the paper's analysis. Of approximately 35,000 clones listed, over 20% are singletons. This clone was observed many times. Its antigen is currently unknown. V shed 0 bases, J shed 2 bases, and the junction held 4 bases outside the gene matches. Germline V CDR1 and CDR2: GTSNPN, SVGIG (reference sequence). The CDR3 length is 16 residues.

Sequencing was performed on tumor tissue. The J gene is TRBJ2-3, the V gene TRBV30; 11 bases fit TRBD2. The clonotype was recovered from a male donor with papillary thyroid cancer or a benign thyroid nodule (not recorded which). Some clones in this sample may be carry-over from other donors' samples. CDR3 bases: TGTGCCTGGAGTGTACTAGCGGGAGCGTACACAGATACGCAGTATTTT. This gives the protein CAWSVLAGAYTDTQYF.